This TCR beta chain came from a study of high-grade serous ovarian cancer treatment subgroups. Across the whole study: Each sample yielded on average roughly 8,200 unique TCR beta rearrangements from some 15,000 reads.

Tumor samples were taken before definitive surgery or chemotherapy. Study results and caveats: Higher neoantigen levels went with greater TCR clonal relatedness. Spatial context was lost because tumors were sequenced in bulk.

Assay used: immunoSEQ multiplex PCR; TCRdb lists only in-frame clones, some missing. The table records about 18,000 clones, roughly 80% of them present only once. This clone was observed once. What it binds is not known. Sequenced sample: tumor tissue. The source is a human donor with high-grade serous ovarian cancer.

The CDR3 is CASSLGLAGDNEQFF. Written as DNA, the CDR3 is TGTGCCAGCAGCTTGGGACTAGCGGGGGACAATGAGCAGTTCTTC. V and J are TRBV7-3 and TRBJ2-1; TRBD2 agrees at 14 bases. CDR1 SGHTA and CDR2 FQGTGA come from the germline V gene. V lost 3 bases to trimming and J lost 5 bases; unmatched junction nucleotides: 0. The CDR3 totals 15 residues.